Following are 8 T cell receptor beta chains from one sample sequenced in a study of blood T cell repertoires in COVID-19. Clones were read by immunoSEQ multiplex PCR, and TCRdb kept only the in-frame ones, dropping some. Of tens of thousands of clones listed, 72% were seen once; the top ten hold approximately 40%. The material sequenced was peripheral blood. These receptor sequences come from a woman aged 80 or older with acute or convalescent COVID-19.

The chain combines TRBV21-1 with TRBJ2-1; the D call in the table, TRBD1, was not verified against the DNA. TRBV21-1 is an annotated pseudogene. This CDR3 is 16 amino acids long. CDR3 sequence (DNA): TGTGCCAGCAGCAAGTTCGGACAGGGTGACTACAATGAGCAGTTCTTC. Encoded protein: CASSKFGQGDYNEQFF.

The J gene is TRBJ2-6, the V gene TRBV5-8, with TRBD1 matching over 10 bases. With 4 bases clipped from V and 0 bases from J, the junction kept 10 bases outside the gene matches. The CDR3 is 19 amino acids. Per the germline V gene, CDR1 is SGHTS and CDR2 is YDEGEE. Here the CDR3 reads CASSRRLGQGNSGANVLTF. The CDR3 DNA reads as TGTGCCAGCAGCCGACGGTTGGGACAGGGGAACTCTGGGGCCAACGTCCTGACTTTC.

The J gene is TRBJ1-6, the V gene TRBV5-6, with D possibly matching TRBD1 (5 bases). The CDR3 length is 16 residues. V gave up 0 bases and J gave up 6 bases, with 13 bases separating them. CDR1 and CDR2 (germline): SGHDT, YYEEEE. The CDR3 sequence: CASSLGGAVFNSPLHF. The CDR3 nucleotides are TGTGCCAGCAGCTTGGGTGGGGCAGTCTTTAATTCACCCCTCCACTTT.

This clone was counted a single time. The chain uses TRBV7-8 and TRBJ2-3; TRBD2 aligns across 11 bases. Per the germline V gene, CDR1 is SGHVS and CDR2 is FQNEAQ. The CDR3 sequence is 20 residues long. V lost 2 bases to trimming and J lost 0 bases; unmatched junction nucleotides: 13. CDR3 nucleotides: TGTGCCAGCAGCTTATTCCGGCTAGCGGGGGGCGGGGCTAGCACAGATACGCAGTATTTT. Translating it yields CASSLFRLAGGGASTDTQYF.

The rearrangement uses TRBV3-1 (or the pseudogene TRBV3-2) and TRBJ2-1; 7 bases are a match to TRBD2. The CDR3 covers 15 residues. The germline CDR1 and CDR2 sequences are LGHDT and YNNKEL (reference sequence). V was pared by 4 bases and J by 5 bases, with 8 bases of the junction left unmatched. CDR3 amino acids: CASSPPLAHDNEQFF. As DNA, the CDR3 is TGTGCCAGCAGCCCCCCACTAGCGCACGACAATGAGCAGTTCTTC.

This chain uses TRBV24-1 with TRBJ2-1; 13 bases fit TRBD2. This CDR3 region has 19 residues. Germline trimming cut 1 base from V and 0 bases from J; bases unmatched to any gene: 5. Germline V lookup: CDR1 KGHDR, CDR2 SFDVKD. DNA of the CDR3: TGTGCCACCAGTGATTTATCGGGACTAGCGGGGAGCTCCTACAATGAGCAGTTCTTC. As protein: CATSDLSGLAGSSYNEQFF.

This chain joins TRBV5-4 and TRBJ1-2, with a weak D call TRBD1 (6 bases). The CDR3 consists of 14 residues. The V end lost 5 bases, the J end lost 1 base, and 12 bases lay between the germline ends. Germline CDR1 and CDR2: SGHNT and YYREEE (reference sequence). DNA of the CDR3: TGTGCCAGCAGTTCGGGGGGCGTTAACTATGGCTACACCTTC. This translates into CASSSGGVNYGYTF.

The genes are TRBV3-1 (or the pseudogene TRBV3-2) and TRBJ1-4, with D possibly being TRBD1 (6 bases). V dropped 7 bases and J dropped 3 bases, with 12 bases sitting between them. This CDR3 region has 14 residues. Germline CDR1 and CDR2: LGHDT and YNNKEL (reference sequence). This chain's CDR3 is CASTLTGSNEKLFF. The DNA for the CDR3 is TGTGCCAGCACCCTGACAGGCTCTAATGAAAAACTGTTTTTT.